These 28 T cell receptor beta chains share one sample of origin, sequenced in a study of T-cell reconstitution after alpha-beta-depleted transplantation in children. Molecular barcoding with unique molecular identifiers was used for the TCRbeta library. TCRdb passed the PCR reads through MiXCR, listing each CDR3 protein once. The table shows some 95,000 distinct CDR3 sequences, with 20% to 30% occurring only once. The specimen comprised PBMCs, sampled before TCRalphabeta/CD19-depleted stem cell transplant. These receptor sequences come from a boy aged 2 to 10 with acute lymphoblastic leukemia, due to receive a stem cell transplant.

The CDR3 DNA sequence: TGTGCCAGCACCCCACTAGTTGGGGGGGAGCTGTTTTTT. Protein sequence: CASTPLVGGELFF. This sequence joins TRBV2 and TRBJ2-2; tentative D call: TRBD2 (5 bases). V lost 7 bases and J lost 8, with 14 bases in between. Germline V lookup: CDR1 SNHLY, CDR2 FYNNEI. This CDR3 region has 13 residues.

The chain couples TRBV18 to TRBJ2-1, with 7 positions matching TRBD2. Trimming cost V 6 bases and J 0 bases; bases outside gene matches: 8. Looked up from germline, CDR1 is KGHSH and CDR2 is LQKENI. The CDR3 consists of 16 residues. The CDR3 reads CASSTSVRSSYNEQFF. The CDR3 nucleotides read TGTGCCAGCTCCACTAGCGTCAGGAGCTCCTACAATGAGCAGTTCTTC.

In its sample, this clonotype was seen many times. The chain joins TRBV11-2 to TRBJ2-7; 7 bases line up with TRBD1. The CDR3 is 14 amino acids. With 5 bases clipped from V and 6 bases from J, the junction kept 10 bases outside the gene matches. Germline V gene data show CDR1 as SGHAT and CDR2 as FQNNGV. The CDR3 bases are TGTGCCAGCAGCCGGGACAGACGGTCGGGCGAGCAGTACTTC. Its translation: CASSRDRRSGEQYF. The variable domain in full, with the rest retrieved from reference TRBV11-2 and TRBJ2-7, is EAGVAQSPRYKIIEKRQSVAFWCNPISGHATLYWYQQILGQGPKLLIQFQNNGVVDDSQLPKDRFSAERLKGVDSTLKIQPAKLEDSAVYLCASSRDRRSGEQYFGPGTRLTVT.

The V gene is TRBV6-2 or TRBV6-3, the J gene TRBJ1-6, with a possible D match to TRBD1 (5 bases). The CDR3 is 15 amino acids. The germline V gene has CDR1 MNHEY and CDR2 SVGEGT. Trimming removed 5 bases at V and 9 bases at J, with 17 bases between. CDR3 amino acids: CASSPFSGGTSPLHF. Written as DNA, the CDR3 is TGTGCCAGCAGTCCCTTCAGCGGGGGAACTTCACCCCTCCACTTT.

The CDR3 sequence is CASGLADTGELFF. DNA for the CDR3: TGTGCCAGCGGACTAGCGGACACCGGGGAGCTGTTTTTT. V gene TRBV6-4 combines with J gene TRBJ2-2; 10 bases map to TRBD2. V lost 8 bases, J lost 3 bases, and 0 bases stayed unmatched. Per the germline V gene, CDR1 is MRHNA and CDR2 is SNTAGT. The CDR3 is made up of 13 amino acids.

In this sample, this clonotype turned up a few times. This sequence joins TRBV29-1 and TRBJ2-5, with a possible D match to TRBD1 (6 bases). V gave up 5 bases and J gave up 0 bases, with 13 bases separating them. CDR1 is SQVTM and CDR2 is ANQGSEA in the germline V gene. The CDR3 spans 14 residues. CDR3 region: CSVRDMRYQETQYF. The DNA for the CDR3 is TGCAGCGTTAGGGACATGCGATACCAAGAGACCCAGTACTTC.

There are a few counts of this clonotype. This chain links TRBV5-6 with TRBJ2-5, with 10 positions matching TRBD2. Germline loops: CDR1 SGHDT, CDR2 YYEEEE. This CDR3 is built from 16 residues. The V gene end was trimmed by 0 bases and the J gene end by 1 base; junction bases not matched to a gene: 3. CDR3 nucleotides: TGTGCCAGCAGCTTGGCGGGACTAGCGTTCCAAGAGACCCAGTACTTC. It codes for CASSLAGLAFQETQYF. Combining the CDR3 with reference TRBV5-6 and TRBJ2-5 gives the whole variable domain DAGVTQSPTHLIKTRGQQVTLRCSPKSGHDTVSWYQQALGQGPQFIFQYYEEEERQRGNFPDRFSGHQFPNYSSELNVNALLLGDSALYLCASSLAGLAFQETQYFGPGTRLLVL.

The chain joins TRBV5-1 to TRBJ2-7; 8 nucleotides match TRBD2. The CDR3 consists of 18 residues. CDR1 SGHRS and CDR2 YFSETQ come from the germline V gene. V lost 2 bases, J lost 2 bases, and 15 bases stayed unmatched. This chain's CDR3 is CASSLAPTSGGKAYEQYF. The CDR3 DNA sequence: TGCGCCAGCAGCTTAGCCCCCACTAGCGGAGGGAAAGCCTACGAGCAGTACTTC. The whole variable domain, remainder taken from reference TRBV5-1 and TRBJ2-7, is KAGVTQTPRYLIKTRGQQVTLSCSPISGHRSVSWYQQTPGQGLQFLFEYFSETQRNKGNFPGRFSGRQFSNSRSEMNVSTLELGDSALYLCASSLAPTSGGKAYEQYFGPGTRLTVT.

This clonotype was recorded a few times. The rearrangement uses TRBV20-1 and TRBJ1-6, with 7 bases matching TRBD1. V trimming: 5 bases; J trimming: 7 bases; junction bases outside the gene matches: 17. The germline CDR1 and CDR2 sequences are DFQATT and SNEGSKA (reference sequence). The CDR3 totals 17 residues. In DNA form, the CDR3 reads TGCAGTGCTGGACTGACTGACCGGACAGGCGTAAATTCACCCCTCCACTTT. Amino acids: CSAGLTDRTGVNSPLHF.

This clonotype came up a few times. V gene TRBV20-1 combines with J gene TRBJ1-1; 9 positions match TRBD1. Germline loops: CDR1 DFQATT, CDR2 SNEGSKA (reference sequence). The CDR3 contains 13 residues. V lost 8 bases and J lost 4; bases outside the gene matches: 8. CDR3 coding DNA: TGCAGTAAAGACAGGGGGGATTTCACTGAAGCTTTCTTT. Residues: CSKDRGDFTEAFF.

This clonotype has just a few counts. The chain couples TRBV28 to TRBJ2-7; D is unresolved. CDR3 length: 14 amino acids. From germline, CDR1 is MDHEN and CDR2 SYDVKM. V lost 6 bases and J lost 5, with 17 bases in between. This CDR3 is CASSQMLGLDEQYF. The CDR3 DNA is TGTGCCAGCAGCCAAATGTTGGGCCTAGACGAGCAGTACTTC.

This chain's CDR3 is CSARDPGLISYEQYF. DNA of the CDR3: TGCAGTGCTAGAGATCCGGGACTGATTTCCTACGAGCAGTACTTC. The chain couples TRBV20-1 to TRBJ2-7, with D possibly matching TRBD2 (6 bases). From germline, CDR1 is DFQATT and CDR2 SNEGSKA (reference sequence). Between the trimmed V and J ends, which lost 0 bases and 1 base, there was a span of 13 bases. The CDR3 extends over 15 amino acids.

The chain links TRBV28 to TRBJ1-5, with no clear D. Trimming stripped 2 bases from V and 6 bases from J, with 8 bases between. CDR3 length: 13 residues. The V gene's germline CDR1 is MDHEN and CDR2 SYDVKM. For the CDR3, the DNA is TGTGCCAGCAGTTTAGAGCGGACTCAGCCCCAGCATTTT. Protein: CASSLERTQPQHF.

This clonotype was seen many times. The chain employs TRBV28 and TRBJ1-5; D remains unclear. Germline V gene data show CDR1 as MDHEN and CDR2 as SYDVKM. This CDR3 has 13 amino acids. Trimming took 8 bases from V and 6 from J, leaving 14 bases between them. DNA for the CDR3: TGTGCCAGCCGACCCGGGGTAGGTCAGCCCCAGCATTTT. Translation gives CASRPGVGQPQHF.

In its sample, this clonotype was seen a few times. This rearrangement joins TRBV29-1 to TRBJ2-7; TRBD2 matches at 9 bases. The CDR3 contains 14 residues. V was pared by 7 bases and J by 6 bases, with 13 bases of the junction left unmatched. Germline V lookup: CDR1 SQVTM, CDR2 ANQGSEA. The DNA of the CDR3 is TGCAGCGCCGGATGGCGGGAGGGGAGGGCCGAGCAGTACTTC. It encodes CSAGWREGRAEQYF.

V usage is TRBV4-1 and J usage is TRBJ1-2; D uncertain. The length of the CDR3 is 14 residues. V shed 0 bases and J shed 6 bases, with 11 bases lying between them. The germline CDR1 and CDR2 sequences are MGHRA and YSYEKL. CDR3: CASSQEEEGNGYTF. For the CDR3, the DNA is TGCGCCAGCAGCCAAGAAGAGGAAGGGAATGGCTACACCTTC.

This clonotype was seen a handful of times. CDR3 DNA sequence: TGCAGCGTTGAAGTACTAGGGTCGCGGTTCTTC. Encoded protein: CSVEVLGSRFF. The rearrangement uses TRBV29-1 and TRBJ2-1, with D tentatively TRBD2 (5 bases). The CDR3 is 11 amino acids. Germline CDR1 is SQVTM and CDR2 is ANQGSEA. Between the trimmed V and J ends, which lost 1 base and 15 bases, there was a span of 13 bases.

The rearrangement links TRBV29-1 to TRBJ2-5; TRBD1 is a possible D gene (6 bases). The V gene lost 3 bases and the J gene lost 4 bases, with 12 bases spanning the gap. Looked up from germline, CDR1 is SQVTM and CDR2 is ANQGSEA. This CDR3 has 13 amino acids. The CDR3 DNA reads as TGCAGCGTTGACCCCACAGGGCGAGAGACCCAGTACTTC. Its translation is CSVDPTGRETQYF.

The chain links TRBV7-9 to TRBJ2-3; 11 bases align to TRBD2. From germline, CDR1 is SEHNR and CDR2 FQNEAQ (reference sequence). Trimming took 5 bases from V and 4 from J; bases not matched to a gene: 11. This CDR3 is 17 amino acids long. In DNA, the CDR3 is TGTGCCAGCAGCGGACCCGGGACTAGCGGTTGGGCAGATACGCAGTATTTT. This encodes CASSGPGTSGWADTQYF.

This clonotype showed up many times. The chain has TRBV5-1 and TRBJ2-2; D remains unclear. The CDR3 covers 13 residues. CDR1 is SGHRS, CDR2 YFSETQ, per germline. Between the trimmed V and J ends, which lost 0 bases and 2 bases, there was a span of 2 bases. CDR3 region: CASSLDNTGELFF. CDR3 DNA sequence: TGCGCCAGCAGCTTGGACAACACCGGGGAGCTGTTTTTT.

CDR3 protein: CASSHQLGLANTGELFF. In DNA, the CDR3 is TGTGCCAGCAGCCACCAATTGGGACTAGCAAACACCGGGGAGCTGTTTTTT. This chain links TRBV3-1 with TRBJ2-2; 9 bases fit TRBD2. The CDR3 spans 17 residues. CDR1 is LGHDT and CDR2 is YNNKEL in the germline V gene (reference sequence). J lost 2 bases, V lost 3 bases, and 7 bases had no gene match.

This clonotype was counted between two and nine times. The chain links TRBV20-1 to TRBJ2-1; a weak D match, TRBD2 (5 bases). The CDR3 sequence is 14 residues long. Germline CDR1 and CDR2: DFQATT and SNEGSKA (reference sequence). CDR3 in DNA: TGCAGCGCGGAGGCGCCAGCTTCCTACAATGAGCAGTTCTTC. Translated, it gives CSAEAPASYNEQFF.

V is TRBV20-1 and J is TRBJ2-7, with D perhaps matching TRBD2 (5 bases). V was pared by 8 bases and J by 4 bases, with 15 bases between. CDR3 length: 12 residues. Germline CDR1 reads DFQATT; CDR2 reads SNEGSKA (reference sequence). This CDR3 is CSSRRFSYEQYF. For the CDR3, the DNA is TGCAGTTCCAGGAGGTTCTCTTACGAGCAGTACTTC.

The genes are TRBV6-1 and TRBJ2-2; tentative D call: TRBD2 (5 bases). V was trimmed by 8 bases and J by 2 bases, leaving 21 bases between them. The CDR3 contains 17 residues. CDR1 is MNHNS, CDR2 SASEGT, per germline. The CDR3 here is CASRTSNSELNTGELFF. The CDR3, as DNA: TGTGCCAGCCGAACGTCTAATAGCGAATTAAACACCGGGGAGCTGTTTTTT.

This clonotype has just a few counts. The CDR3 DNA reads TGCGCCAGCAGCTTTGGACAGGGAGGCTCGAACACCGGGGAGCTGTTTTTT. Protein: CASSFGQGGSNTGELFF. The chain links TRBV5-1 to TRBJ2-2; 8 bases line up with TRBD1. The V gene's germline CDR1 is SGHRS and CDR2 YFSETQ. There are 17 residues in the CDR3. J gave up 0 bases and V 2 bases, and 6 bases lay outside the gene matches.

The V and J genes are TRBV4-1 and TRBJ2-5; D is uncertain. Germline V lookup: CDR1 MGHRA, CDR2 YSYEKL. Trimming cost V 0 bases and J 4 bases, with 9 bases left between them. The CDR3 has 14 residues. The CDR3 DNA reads TGCGCCAGCAGCCAAGATCACGGCCGAGAGACCCAGTACTTC. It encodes CASSQDHGRETQYF.

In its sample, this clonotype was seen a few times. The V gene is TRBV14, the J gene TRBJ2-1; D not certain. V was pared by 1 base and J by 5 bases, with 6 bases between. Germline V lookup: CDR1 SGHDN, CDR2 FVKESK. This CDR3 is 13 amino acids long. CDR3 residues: CASSQGGNNEQFF. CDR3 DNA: TGTGCCAGCAGCCAAGGTGGAAACAATGAGCAGTTCTTC.

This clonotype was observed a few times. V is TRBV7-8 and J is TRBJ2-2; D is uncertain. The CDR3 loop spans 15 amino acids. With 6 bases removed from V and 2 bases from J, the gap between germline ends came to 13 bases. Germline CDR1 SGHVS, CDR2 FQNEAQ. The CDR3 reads CASRFGPLNTGELFF. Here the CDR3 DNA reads TGTGCCAGCAGGTTCGGACCTCTCAACACCGGGGAGCTGTTTTTT. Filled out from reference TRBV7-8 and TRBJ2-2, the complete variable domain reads GAGVSQSPRYKVAKRGQDVALRCDPISGHVSLFWYQQALGQGPEFLTYFQNEAQLDKSGLPSDRFFAERPEGSVSTLKIQRTQQEDSAVYLCASRFGPLNTGELFFGEGSRLTVL.